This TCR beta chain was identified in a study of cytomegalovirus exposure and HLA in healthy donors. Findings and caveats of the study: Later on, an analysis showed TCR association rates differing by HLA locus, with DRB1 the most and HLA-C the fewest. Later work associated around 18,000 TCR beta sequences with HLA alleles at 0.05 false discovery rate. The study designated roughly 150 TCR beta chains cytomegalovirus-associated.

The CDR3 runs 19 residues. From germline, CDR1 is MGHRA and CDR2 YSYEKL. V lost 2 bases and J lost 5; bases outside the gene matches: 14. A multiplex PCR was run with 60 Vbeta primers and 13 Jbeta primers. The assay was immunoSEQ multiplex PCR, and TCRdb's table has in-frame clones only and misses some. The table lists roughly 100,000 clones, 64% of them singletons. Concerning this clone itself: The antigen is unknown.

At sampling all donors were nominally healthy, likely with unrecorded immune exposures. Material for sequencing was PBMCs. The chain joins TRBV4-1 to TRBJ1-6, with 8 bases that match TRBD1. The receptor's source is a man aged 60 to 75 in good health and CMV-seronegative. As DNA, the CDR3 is TGCGCCAGCAGCCAACAAGGACAGGGTCTGGGGGCTAATAATTCACCCCTCCACTTT. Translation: CASSQQGQGLGANNSPLHF.